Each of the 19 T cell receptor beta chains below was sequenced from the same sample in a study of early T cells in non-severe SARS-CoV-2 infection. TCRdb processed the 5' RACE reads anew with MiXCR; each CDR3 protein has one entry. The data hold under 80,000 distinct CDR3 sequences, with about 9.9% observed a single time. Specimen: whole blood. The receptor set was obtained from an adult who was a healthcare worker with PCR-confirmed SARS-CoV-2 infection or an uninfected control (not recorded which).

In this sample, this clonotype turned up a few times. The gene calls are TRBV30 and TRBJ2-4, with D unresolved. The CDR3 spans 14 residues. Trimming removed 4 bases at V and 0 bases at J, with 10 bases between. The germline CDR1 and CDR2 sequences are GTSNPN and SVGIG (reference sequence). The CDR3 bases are TGTGCCTGGACCCTGGGCCCAGCCAAAAACATTCAGTACTTC. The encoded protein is CAWTLGPAKNIQYF.

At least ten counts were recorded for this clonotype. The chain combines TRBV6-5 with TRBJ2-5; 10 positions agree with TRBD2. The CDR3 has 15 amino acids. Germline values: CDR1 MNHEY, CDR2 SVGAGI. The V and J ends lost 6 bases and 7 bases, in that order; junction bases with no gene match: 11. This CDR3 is CASSPTGLAGVTQYF. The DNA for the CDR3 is TGTGCCAGCAGCCCTACCGGCCTAGCGGGGGTGACCCAGTACTTC.

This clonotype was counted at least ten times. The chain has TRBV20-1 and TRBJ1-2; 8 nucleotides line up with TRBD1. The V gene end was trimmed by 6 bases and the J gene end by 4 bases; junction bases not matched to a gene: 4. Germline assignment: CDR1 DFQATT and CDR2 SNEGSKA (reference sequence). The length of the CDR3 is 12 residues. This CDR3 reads CSARTGTYGYTF. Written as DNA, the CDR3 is TGCAGTGCACGGACAGGGACCTATGGCTACACCTTC.

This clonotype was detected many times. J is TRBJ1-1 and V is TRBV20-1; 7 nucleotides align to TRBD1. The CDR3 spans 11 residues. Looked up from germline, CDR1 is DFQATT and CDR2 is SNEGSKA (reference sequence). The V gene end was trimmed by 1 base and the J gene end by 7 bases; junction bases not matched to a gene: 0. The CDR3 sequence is CSARGQGEAFF. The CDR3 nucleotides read TGCAGTGCTAGAGGACAGGGTGAAGCTTTCTTT.

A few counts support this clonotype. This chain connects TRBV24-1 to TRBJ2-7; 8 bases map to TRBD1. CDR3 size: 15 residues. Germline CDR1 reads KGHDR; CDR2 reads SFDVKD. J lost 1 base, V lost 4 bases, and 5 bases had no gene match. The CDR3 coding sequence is TGTGCCACCAGTGAGTCCGGGACAGGATCCTACGAGCAGTACTTC. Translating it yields CATSESGTGSYEQYF.

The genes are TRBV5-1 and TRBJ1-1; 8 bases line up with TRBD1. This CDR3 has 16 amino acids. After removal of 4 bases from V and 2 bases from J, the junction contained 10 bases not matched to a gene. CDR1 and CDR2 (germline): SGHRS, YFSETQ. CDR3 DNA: TGCGCCAGCAGCCCAAGACAGGGGACCACTAACACTGAAGCTTTCTTT. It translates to CASSPRQGTTNTEAFF. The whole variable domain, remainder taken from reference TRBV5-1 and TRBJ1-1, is KAGVTQTPRYLIKTRGQQVTLSCSPISGHRSVSWYQQTPGQGLQFLFEYFSETQRNKGNFPGRFSGRQFSNSRSEMNVSTLELGDSALYLCASSPRQGTTNTEAFFGQGTRLTVV.

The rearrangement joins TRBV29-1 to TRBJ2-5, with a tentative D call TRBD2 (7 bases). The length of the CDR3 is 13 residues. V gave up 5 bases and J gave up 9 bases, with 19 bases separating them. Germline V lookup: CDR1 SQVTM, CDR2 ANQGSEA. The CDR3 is CSVPGQPGGAQYF. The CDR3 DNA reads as TGCAGCGTTCCTGGACAGCCGGGAGGAGCCCAGTACTTC.

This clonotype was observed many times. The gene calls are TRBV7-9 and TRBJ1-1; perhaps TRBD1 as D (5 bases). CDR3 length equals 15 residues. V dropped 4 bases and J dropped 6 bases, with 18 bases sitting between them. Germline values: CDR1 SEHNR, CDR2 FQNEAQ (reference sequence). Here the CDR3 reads CASSSDPPGDSEAFF. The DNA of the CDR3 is TGTGCCAGCAGCTCGGACCCACCGGGGGACTCTGAAGCTTTCTTT.

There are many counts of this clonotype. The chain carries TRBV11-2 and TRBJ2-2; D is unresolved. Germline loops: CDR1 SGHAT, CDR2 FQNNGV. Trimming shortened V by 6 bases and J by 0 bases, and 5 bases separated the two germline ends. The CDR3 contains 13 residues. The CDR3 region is CASRGSNTGELFF. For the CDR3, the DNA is TGTGCCAGCAGGGGATCGAACACCGGGGAGCTGTTTTTT.

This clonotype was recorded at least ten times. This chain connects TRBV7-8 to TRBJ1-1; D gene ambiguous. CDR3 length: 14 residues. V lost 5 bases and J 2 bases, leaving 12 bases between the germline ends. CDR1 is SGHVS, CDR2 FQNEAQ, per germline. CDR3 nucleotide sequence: TGTGCCAGCAGCACCGGGCCTTACAACACTGAAGCTTTCTTT. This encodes CASSTGPYNTEAFF. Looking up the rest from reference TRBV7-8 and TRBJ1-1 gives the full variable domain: GAGVSQSPRYKVAKRGQDVALRCDPISGHVSLFWYQQALGQGPEFLTYFQNEAQLDKSGLPSDRFFAERPEGSVSTLKIQRTQQEDSAVYLCASSTGPYNTEAFFGQGTRLTVV.

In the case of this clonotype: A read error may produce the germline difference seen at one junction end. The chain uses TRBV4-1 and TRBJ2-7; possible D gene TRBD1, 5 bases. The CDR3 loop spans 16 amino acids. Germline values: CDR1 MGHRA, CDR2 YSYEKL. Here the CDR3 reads CVSSQTTGASSYEQYF. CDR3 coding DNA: TGCGTCAGCAGCCAAACTACAGGCGCCAGCTCCTACGAGCAGTACTTC.

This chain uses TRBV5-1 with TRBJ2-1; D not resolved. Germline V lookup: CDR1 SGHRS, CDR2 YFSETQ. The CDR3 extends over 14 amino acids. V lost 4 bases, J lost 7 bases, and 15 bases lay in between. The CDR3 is CASSAGSRLNEQFF. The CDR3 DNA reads TGCGCCAGCAGCGCCGGATCCAGGCTAAATGAGCAGTTCTTC. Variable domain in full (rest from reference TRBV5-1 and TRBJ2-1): KAGVTQTPRYLIKTRGQQVTLSCSPISGHRSVSWYQQTPGQGLQFLFEYFSETQRNKGNFPGRFSGRQFSNSRSEMNVSTLELGDSALYLCASSAGSRLNEQFFGPGTRLTVL.

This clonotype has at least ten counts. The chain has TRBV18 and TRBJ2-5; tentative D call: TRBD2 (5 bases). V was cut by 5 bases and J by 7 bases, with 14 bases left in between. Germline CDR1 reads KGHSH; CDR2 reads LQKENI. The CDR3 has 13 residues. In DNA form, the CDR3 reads TGTGCCAGCTCAGGGCGAGTTGGAGGGACCCAGTACTTC. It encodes CASSGRVGGTQYF.

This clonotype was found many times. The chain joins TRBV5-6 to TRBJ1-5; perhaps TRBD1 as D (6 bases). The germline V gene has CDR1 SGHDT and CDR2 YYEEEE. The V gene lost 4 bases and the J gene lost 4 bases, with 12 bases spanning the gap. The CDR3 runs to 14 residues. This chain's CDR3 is CASSLRTANQPQHF. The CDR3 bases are TGTGCCAGCAGCCTACGGACAGCTAATCAGCCCCAGCATTTT.

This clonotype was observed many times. CDR3 sequence (DNA): TGCGCCAGCAGCTTGGGCCTAGGGGATACCGGGGAGCTGTTTTTT. Protein: CASSLGLGDTGELFF. The chain is built from TRBV5-1 and TRBJ2-2; possibly TRBD1 for D (5 bases). The CDR3 consists of 15 residues. The ends were cut back, 0 bases at V and 5 bases at J, with 11 bases in the middle. CDR1 is SGHRS, CDR2 YFSETQ, per germline.

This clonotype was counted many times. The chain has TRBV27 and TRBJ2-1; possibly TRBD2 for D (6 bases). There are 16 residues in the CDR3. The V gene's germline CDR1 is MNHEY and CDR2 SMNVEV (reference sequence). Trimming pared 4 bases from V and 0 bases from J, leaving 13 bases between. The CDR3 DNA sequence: TGTGCCAGCAGTTCCCCGCGGGGTCGCTCCTACAATGAGCAGTTCTTC. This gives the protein CASSSPRGRSYNEQFF.

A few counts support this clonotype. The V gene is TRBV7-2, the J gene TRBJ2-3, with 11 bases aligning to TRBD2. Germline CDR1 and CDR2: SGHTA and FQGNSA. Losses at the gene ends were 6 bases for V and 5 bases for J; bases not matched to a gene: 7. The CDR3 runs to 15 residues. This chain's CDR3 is CASSHSGGEGDTQYF. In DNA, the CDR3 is TGTGCCAGCAGTCATAGCGGGGGGGAAGGAGATACGCAGTATTTT.

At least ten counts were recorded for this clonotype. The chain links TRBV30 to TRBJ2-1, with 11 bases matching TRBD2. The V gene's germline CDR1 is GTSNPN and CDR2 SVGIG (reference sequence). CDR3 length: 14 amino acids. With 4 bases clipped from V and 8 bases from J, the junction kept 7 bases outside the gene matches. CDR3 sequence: CAWNIAGGEDEQFF. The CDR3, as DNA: TGTGCCTGGAACATAGCGGGAGGGGAAGATGAGCAGTTCTTC.

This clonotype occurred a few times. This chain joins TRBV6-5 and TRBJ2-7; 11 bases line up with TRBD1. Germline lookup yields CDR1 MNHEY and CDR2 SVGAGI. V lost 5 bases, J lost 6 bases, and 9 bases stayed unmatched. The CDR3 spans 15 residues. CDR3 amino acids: CASSPGQGAKVEQYF. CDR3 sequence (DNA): TGTGCCAGCAGTCCCGGACAGGGGGCCAAGGTCGAGCAGTACTTC.